This passage covers 29 T cell receptor beta chains from one sample sequenced in a study of control samples from healthy donors and cancer patients. The protocol was immunoSEQ multiplex PCR, while the TCRdb copy is restricted to in-frame clones and leaves out a portion. The table includes fewer than 200,000 clones, about 92% detected once. The sequenced sample consisted of blood. The receptors shown here come from a man younger than 40 in good health.

The chain employs TRBV5-4 and TRBJ2-2; the D gene is possibly TRBD1 (7 bases). The germline CDR1 and CDR2 sequences are SGHNT and YYREEE (reference sequence). V gave up 0 bases and J gave up 5 bases, with 11 bases separating them. The CDR3 has 15 residues. The CDR3: CASSLDRGGTGELFF. The DNA for the CDR3 is TGTGCCAGCAGCTTGGACAGGGGAGGAACCGGGGAGCTGTTTTTT.

This chain links TRBV6-2 or TRBV6-3 with TRBJ1-2, with a tentative D call TRBD1 (5 bases). CDR3 length: 16 amino acids. The ends were cut back, 5 bases at V and 0 bases at J, with 16 bases in the middle. Germline values: CDR1 MNHEY, CDR2 SVGEGT. The CDR3 protein is CASSKQHTGANYGYTF. In DNA, the CDR3 is TGTGCCAGCAGTAAACAACACACAGGCGCTAACTATGGCTACACCTTC.

The chain recombines TRBV9 with TRBJ2-1, with 9 bases fitting TRBD1. The V gene's germline CDR1 is SGDLS and CDR2 YYNGEE. This CDR3 has 14 residues. V lost 0 bases, J lost 7 bases, and 2 bases stayed unmatched. CDR3: CASSVVQGANEQFF. Written as DNA, the CDR3 is TGTGCCAGCAGCGTAGTACAGGGGGCGAATGAGCAGTTCTTC.

This chain connects TRBV7-2 to TRBJ1-2; TRBD1 matches 7 bases. Germline lookup yields CDR1 SGHTA and CDR2 FQGNSA. Trimming at V came to 2 bases and at J to 8 bases, leaving 17 bases not matched to a gene. The CDR3 has 17 residues. DNA of the CDR3: TGTGCCAGCAGCTTAATTCCTCAAGACAGGGCCCGTCGGGGCTACACCTTC. Encoded protein: CASSLIPQDRARRGYTF.

This chain links TRBV30 with TRBJ1-2; no definite D call. CDR1 is GTSNPN, CDR2 SVGIG, per germline (reference sequence). V was clipped by 5 bases and J by 7 bases, with 14 bases between them. The length of the CDR3 is 12 residues. The CDR3 coding sequence is TGTGCCTGGGACACCACGGCAGGTGGCTACACCTTC. Translating it yields CAWDTTAGGYTF.

The J gene is TRBJ2-7, the V gene TRBV5-1, with D uncertain. V dropped 2 bases and J dropped 2 bases, with 11 bases sitting between them. Germline V gene sequence: CDR1 SGHRS, CDR2 YFSETQ. This CDR3 has 14 residues. The CDR3 reads CASSLSGTTYEQYF. DNA of the CDR3: TGCGCCAGCAGCTTATCCGGCACGACCTACGAGCAGTACTTC.

This clone has only one observation. The rearrangement joins TRBV24-1 to TRBJ2-3; 7 nucleotides align to TRBD1. The V and J ends lost 9 bases and 8 bases, in that order; junction bases with no gene match: 7. From germline, CDR1 is KGHDR and CDR2 SFDVKD. This CDR3 is built from 12 residues. The DNA for the CDR3 is TGTGCCACCGATGGGGACAGAGGTACGCAGTATTTT. It translates to CATDGDRGTQYF.

J is TRBJ2-2 and V is TRBV12-3 or TRBV12-4; D is possibly TRBD1 (6 bases). This CDR3 contains 12 residues. Trimming cost V 5 bases and J 8 bases, with 9 bases left between them. CDR3 residues: CASSGDRGELFF. The CDR3 coding sequence is TGTGCCAGCAGTGGCGACAGGGGGGAGCTGTTTTTT.

The chain joins TRBV7-6 to TRBJ2-1; possibly TRBD1 for D (5 bases). CDR1 and CDR2 from the germline V gene are SGHVS and FNYEAQ. Trimming left V 3 bases short and J 7 bases short, with 7 bases between. The CDR3 runs to 12 residues. The CDR3 bases are TGTGCCAGCAGCTTGAAGGGGAATGAGCAGTTCTTC. Its protein product is CASSLKGNEQFF. The variable domain in full, with the rest retrieved from reference TRBV7-6 and TRBJ2-1, is GAGVSQSPRYKVTKRGQDVALRCDPISGHVSLYWYRQALGQGPEFLTYFNYEAQQDKSGLPNDRFSAERPEGSISTLTIQRTEQRDSAMYRCASSLKGNEQFFGPGTRLTVL.

The chain uses TRBV13 and TRBJ2-3, with 9 nucleotides matching TRBD2. Germline CDR1 reads PRHDT; CDR2 reads FYEKMQ (reference sequence). With 8 bases clipped from V and 1 base from J, the junction kept 7 bases outside the gene matches. The CDR3 has 15 residues. CDR3 nucleotides: TGTGCCAGCGTCAGGGCGGGGGGGCGCACAGATACGCAGTATTTT. Its translation is CASVRAGGRTDTQYF.

The chain employs TRBV5-1 and TRBJ2-1; 7 nucleotides line up with TRBD1. Germline V gene data show CDR1 as SGHRS and CDR2 as YFSETQ. The J segment lost 3 bases and the V segment lost 3 bases, leaving 9 bases of the junction unmatched. CDR3 length: 16 residues. CDR3 coding DNA: TGCGCCAGCAGCTCGGGGACCGGGACAGACTACAATGAGCAGTTCTTC. Amino acid sequence: CASSSGTGTDYNEQFF.

The chain links TRBV6-6 to TRBJ2-2; D gene unclear. V lost 2 bases and J lost 9, with 16 bases in between. Germline-derived CDR1 and CDR2 are MNHNY and SVGAGI (reference sequence). The CDR3 length is 15 residues. DNA of the CDR3: TGTGCCAGCAGTTACGCCAGGAATACCGGCAGGGAGCTGTTTTTT. Its translation: CASSYARNTGRELFF.

CDR3 region: CASSPRRTAEAFF. The CDR3 DNA sequence: TGTGCCAGCAGTCCCCGACGTACAGCTGAAGCTTTCTTT. The chain couples TRBV12-3 or TRBV12-4 to TRBJ1-1; D is unresolved. This CDR3 comprises 13 residues. Trimming stripped 5 bases from V and 6 bases from J, with 13 bases between.

The CDR3 sequence is CASSFDTEAFF. The CDR3 DNA reads as TGTGCCAGCAGCTTCGACACTGAAGCTTTCTTT. The chain has TRBV7-2 and TRBJ1-1; D is undetermined. V was cut by 3 bases and J by 3 bases, with 2 bases left in between. The CDR3 totals 11 residues. Germline loops: CDR1 SGHTA, CDR2 FQGNSA. Full variable domain (remainder filled in from reference TRBV7-2 and TRBJ1-1): GAGVSQSPSNKVTEKGKDVELRCDPISGHTALYWYRQSLGQGLEFLIYFQGNSAPDKSGLPSDRFSAERTGGSVSTLTIQRTQQEDSAVYLCASSFDTEAFFGQGTRLTVV.

The chain joins TRBV10-1 to TRBJ2-7, with 7 bases fitting TRBD2. The V and J ends lost 3 bases and 0 bases, in that order; junction bases with no gene match: 11. The V gene's germline CDR1 is WNHNN and CDR2 SYGVQD (reference sequence). The CDR3 length is 17 residues. As DNA, the CDR3 is TGCGCCAGCAGTGAATTTCTGGGACTATTAAGCTCCTACGAGCAGTACTTC. The encoded protein is CASSEFLGLLSSYEQYF.

The chain has TRBV3-1 (or the pseudogene TRBV3-2) and TRBJ1-2, with D possibly matching TRBD1 (6 bases). Deletions cut 4 bases from V and 0 bases from J, with 9 bases between. Germline-derived CDR1 and CDR2 are LGHDT and YNNKEL (reference sequence). This CDR3 spans 14 amino acids. The CDR3 here is CASSRDISNYGYTF. The CDR3 DNA follows: TGTGCCAGCAGCCGGGACATCTCTAACTATGGCTACACCTTC.

DNA of the CDR3: TGTGCCAGCAGCGAAACTCTTGGACAGGGAGCAATTAAAAACAATGAGCAGTTCTTC. This sequence encodes CASSETLGQGAIKNNEQFF. The chain employs TRBV9 and TRBJ2-1, with 8 bases matching TRBD1. The CDR3 has 19 amino acids. Trimming at V came to 3 bases and at J to 5 bases, leaving 19 bases not matched to a gene. Germline V gives CDR1 SGDLS, CDR2 YYNGEE.

This rearrangement joins TRBV10-2 to TRBJ2-5, with 7 positions matching TRBD2. Germline V gene data show CDR1 as WSHSY and CDR2 as SAAADI. The CDR3 covers 15 residues. V shed 4 bases and J 0 bases; nucleotides not matched to a gene: 5. CDR3 in amino acids: CASSGLAAYQETQYF. CDR3 in DNA: TGCGCCAGCAGTGGGCTAGCGGCCTACCAAGAGACCCAGTACTTC.

The chain carries TRBV29-1 and TRBJ2-1; D is unresolved. Between the trimmed V and J ends, which lost 4 bases and 3 bases, there was a span of 10 bases. This CDR3 is 13 amino acids long. From germline, CDR1 is SQVTM and CDR2 ANQGSEA. DNA for the CDR3: TGCAGCGTTGTGGCGGCTAGCTACAATGAGCAGTTCTTC. Translated: CSVVAASYNEQFF.

CDR3 nucleotide sequence: TGTGCCAGCAGCCAAGATTCCCCGCTGTTTACTAGCACAGATACGCAGTATTTT. It codes for CASSQDSPLFTSTDTQYF. This chain links TRBV3-1 (or the pseudogene TRBV3-2) with TRBJ2-3; D uncertain. Germline CDR1 is LGHDT and CDR2 is YNNKEL (reference sequence). CDR3 length equals 18 residues. The V end lost 0 bases, the J end lost 0 bases, and 16 bases lay between the germline ends.

The V call is TRBV30, the J call TRBJ2-1, with a weak D call TRBD2 (6 bases). The ends were cut back, 3 bases at V and 4 bases at J, with 19 bases in the middle. Germline V gene data show CDR1 as GTSNPN and CDR2 as SVGIG (reference sequence). The CDR3 has 16 amino acids. Written as DNA, the CDR3 is TGTGCCTGGAGCCATTCGCGTAGCGGCTTATACAATGAGCAGTTCTTC. It yields the protein CAWSHSRSGLYNEQFF.

The chain uses TRBV30 and TRBJ2-1; TRBD2 agrees at 9 bases. The V and J ends lost 0 bases and 8 bases, in that order; junction bases with no gene match: 8. This CDR3 is built from 15 residues. Germline V gives CDR1 GTSNPN, CDR2 SVGIG (reference sequence). The CDR3 DNA is TGTGCCTGGAGTGTACCTAGCGGGGACGTCGATGAGCAGTTCTTC. Translated: CAWSVPSGDVDEQFF.

The gene calls are TRBV7-8 and TRBJ1-1; D might be TRBD1 (6 bases). The germline V and J ends were trimmed by 1 base and 1 base, with 16 bases remaining between them. The CDR3 is made up of 17 amino acids. Germline CDR1 reads SGHVS; CDR2 reads FQNEAQ. The CDR3 protein is CASSLEGRVGGNTEAFF. The CDR3 DNA is TGTGCCAGCAGCTTAGAGGGGCGGGTAGGGGGGAACACTGAAGCTTTCTTT.

The rearrangement uses TRBV5-6 and TRBJ2-7; TRBD2 matches at 7 bases. J was trimmed by 5 bases and V by 5 bases; bases with no gene match: 13. The CDR3 consists of 15 residues. Germline CDR1 and CDR2: SGHDT and YYEEEE. The CDR3 DNA is TGTGCCAGCAGTCCGCAGCGGGGCGGCTGGGACGAGCAGTACTTC. Translating gives CASSPQRGGWDEQYF.

The chain couples TRBV30 to TRBJ1-5; D possibly corresponds to TRBD1 (5 bases). The CDR3 totals 13 residues. Germline CDR1 is GTSNPN and CDR2 is SVGIG (reference sequence). V shed 2 bases and J shed 5 bases, with 10 bases lying between them. The CDR3 loop is CAWSRQGHQPQHF. DNA of the CDR3: TGTGCCTGGAGTCGTCAGGGACATCAGCCCCAGCATTTT.

This chain joins TRBV7-8 and TRBJ1-4; perhaps TRBD1 as D (6 bases). Germline CDR1 reads SGHVS; CDR2 reads FQNEAQ. The CDR3 covers 14 residues. Trimming stripped 5 bases from V and 7 bases from J, with 14 bases between. DNA of the CDR3: TGTGCCAGCAGCCGAGCAGGGGTTACTGAAAAACTGTTTTTT. Protein: CASSRAGVTEKLFF.

The CDR3 nucleotides read TGTGCCAGCAGCTTGGGGCCAGCTTTTTATGGCTACACCTTC. Translation gives CASSLGPAFYGYTF. J is TRBJ1-2 and V is TRBV5-6; D is undetermined. CDR3 length: 14 amino acids. CDR1 and CDR2 (germline): SGHDT, YYEEEE. V was cut by 0 bases and J by 5 bases, with 11 bases left in between. The complete variable domain, with remaining parts taken from reference TRBV5-6 and TRBJ1-2, reads DAGVTQSPTHLIKTRGQQVTLRCSPKSGHDTVSWYQQALGQGPQFIFQYYEEEERQRGNFPDRFSGHQFPNYSSELNVNALLLGDSALYLCASSLGPAFYGYTFGSGTRLTVV.

This chain uses TRBV18 with TRBJ1-3, with D uncertain. CDR1 is KGHSH, CDR2 LQKENI, per germline. Trimming stripped 6 bases from V and 2 bases from J, with 14 bases between. This CDR3 is 15 amino acids long. As DNA, the CDR3 is TGTGCCAGCTCCCGAACCGGGGAGCCTGGAAACACCATATATTTT. Residues: CASSRTGEPGNTIYF.

V is TRBV5-1 and J is TRBJ1-2; 9 nucleotides agree with TRBD1. CDR1 and CDR2 from the germline V gene are SGHRS and YFSETQ. With 3 bases clipped from V and 6 bases from J, the junction kept 9 bases outside the gene matches. There are 15 residues in the CDR3. The CDR3, as DNA: TGCGCCAGCAGCTCGACAGGGACAGGGCCGGATGGCTACACCTTC. Its protein is CASSSTGTGPDGYTF.